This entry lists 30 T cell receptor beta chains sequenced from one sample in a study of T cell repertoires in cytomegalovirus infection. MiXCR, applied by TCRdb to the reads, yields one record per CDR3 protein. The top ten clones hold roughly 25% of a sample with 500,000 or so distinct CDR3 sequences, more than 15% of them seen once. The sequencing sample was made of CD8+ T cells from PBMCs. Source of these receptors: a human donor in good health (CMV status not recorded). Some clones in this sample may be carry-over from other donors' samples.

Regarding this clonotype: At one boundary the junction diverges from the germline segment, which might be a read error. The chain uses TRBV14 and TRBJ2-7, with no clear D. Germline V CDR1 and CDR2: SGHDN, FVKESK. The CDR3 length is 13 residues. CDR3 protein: CARSQALFAEQYF. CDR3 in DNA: TGTGCCAGAAGCCAAGCTCTGTTTGCCGAGCAGTACTTC.

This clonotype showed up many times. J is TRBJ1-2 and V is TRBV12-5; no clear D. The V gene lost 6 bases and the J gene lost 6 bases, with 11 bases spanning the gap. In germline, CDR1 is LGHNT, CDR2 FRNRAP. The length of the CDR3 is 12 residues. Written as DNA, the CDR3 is TGTGCTAGTGGCCCTGGAGGGAATGGCTACACCTTC. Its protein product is CASGPGGNGYTF.

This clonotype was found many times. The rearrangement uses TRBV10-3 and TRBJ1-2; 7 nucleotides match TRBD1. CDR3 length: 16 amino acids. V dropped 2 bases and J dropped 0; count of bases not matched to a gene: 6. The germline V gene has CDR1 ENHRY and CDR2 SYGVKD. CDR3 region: CAISEGQDDANYGYTF. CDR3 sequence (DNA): TGTGCCATCAGTGAGGGACAGGACGATGCTAACTATGGCTACACCTTC.

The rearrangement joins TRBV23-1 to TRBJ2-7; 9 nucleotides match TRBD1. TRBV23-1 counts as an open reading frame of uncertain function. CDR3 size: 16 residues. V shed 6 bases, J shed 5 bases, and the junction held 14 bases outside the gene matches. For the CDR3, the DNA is TGCGCCAGCAGCCCTACCCGGGACAGGGCTCGTGACGAGCAGTACTTC. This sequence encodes CASSPTRDRARDEQYF.

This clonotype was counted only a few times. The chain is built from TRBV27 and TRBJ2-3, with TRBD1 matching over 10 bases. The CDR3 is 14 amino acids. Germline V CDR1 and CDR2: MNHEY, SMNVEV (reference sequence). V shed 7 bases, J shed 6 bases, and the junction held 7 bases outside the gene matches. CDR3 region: CASNRQGARDTQYF. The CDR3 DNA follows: TGTGCCAGCAACCGACAGGGGGCAAGGGATACGCAGTATTTT.

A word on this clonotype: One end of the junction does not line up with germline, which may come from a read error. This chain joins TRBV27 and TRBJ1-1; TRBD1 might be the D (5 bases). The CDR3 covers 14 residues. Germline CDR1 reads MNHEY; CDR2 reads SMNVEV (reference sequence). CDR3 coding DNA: TGTGCCAGCAGTTCGTCTCAGGGTGTACCGGAAGCTGTCTTT. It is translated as CASSSSQGVPEAVF.

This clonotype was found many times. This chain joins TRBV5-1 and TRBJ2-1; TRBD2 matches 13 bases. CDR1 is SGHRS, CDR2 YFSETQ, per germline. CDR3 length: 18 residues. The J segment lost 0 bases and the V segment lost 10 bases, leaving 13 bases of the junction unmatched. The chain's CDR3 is CASKLAGGPVNSYNEQFF. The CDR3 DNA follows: TGCGCCTCAAAACTAGCGGGAGGGCCGGTAAACTCCTACAATGAGCAGTTCTTC.

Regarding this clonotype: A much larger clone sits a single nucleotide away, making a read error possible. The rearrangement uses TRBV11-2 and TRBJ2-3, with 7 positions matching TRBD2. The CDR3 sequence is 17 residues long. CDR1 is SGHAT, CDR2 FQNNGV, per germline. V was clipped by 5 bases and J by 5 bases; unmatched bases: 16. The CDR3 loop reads CASSLALLGPGGDTQYF. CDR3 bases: TGTGCCAGCAGCCTAGCCCTTTTAGGGCCGGGGGGAGATACGCAGTATTTT.

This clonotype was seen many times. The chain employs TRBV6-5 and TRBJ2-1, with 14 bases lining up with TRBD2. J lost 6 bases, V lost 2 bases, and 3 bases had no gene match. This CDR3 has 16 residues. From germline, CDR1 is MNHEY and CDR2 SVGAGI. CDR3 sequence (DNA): TGTGCCAGCAGTTACGGGACTAGCGGGAGAGGCAATGAGCAGTTCTTC. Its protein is CASSYGTSGRGNEQFF.

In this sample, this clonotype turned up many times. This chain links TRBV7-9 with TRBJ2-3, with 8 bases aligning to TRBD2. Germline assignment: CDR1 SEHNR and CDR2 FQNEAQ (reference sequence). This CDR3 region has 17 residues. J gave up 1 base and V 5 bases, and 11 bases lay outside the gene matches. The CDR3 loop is CASSPWTSLTGTDTQYF. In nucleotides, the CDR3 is TGTGCCAGCAGCCCCTGGACTAGCCTAACGGGCACAGATACGCAGTATTTT.

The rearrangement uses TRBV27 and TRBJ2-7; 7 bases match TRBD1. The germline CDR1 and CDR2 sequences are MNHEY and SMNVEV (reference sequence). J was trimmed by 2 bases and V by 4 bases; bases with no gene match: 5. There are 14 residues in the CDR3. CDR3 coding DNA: TGTGCCAGCAGTTCCGGGACAGCGGCCTACGAGCAGTACTTC. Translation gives CASSSGTAAYEQYF.

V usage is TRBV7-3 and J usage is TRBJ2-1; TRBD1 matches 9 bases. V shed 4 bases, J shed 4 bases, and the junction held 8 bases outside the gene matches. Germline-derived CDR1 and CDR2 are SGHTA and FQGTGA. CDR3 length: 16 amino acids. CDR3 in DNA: TGTGCCAGCAGCTCCTCCGGGACAGGGTATTACAATGAGCAGTTCTTC. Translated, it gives CASSSSGTGYYNEQFF. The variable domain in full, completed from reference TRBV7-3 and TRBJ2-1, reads GAGVSQTPSNKVTEKGKYVELRCDPISGHTALYWYRQSLGQGPEFLIYFQGTGAADDSGLPNDRFFAVRPEGSVSTLKIQRTERGDSAVYLCASSSSGTGYYNEQFFGPGTRLTVL.

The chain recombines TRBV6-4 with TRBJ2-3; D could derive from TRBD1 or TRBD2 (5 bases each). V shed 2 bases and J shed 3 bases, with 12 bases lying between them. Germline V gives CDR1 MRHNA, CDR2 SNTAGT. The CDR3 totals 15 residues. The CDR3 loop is CASSDEGRRTDTQYF. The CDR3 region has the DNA TGTGCCAGCAGTGACGAGGGGCGGAGGACAGATACGCAGTATTTT.

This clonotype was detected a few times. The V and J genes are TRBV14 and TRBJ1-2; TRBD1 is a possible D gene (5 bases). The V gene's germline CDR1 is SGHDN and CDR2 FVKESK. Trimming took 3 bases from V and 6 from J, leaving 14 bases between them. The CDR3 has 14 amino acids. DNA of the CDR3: TGTGCCAGCAGCCAGCAGGGCTTCATGGATGGCTACACCTTC. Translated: CASSQQGFMDGYTF.

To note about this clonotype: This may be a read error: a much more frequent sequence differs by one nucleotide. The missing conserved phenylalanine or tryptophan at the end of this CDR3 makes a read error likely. The CDR3 DNA reads TGTGCCAGCAGCAACCAGGGAATCCAAGAGACCCAGTACTTA. It is translated as CASSNQGIQETQYL. The rearrangement uses TRBV11-2 and TRBJ2-5; possibly TRBD1 for D (5 bases). This CDR3 comprises 14 residues. CDR1 SGHAT and CDR2 FQNNGV come from the germline V gene. Trimming pared 5 bases from V and 1 base from J, leaving 11 bases between.

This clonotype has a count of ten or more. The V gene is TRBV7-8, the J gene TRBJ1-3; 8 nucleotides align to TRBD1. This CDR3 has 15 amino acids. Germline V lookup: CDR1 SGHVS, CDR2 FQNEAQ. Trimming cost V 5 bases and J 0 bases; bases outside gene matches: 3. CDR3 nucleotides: TGTGCCAGCAGCCGACAGGGGAGCTCTGGAAACACCATATATTTT. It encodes CASSRQGSSGNTIYF.

Here the CDR3 DNA reads TGTGCCAGCAGTGCTATCGAGGGGCAGCCCCAGCATTTT. Amino acid sequence: CASSAIEGQPQHF. This chain links TRBV7-3 with TRBJ1-5, with D maybe TRBD1 (5 bases). This CDR3 comprises 13 residues. Germline CDR1 is SGHTA and CDR2 is FQGTGA. Trimming took 6 bases from V and 7 from J, leaving 13 bases between them.

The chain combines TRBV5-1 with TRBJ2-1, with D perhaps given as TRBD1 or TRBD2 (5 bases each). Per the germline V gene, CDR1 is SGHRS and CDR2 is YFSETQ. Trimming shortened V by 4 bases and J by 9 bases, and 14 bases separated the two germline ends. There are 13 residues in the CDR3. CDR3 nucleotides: TGCGCCAGCAGCCTAGCCAGGGACCGTGAGCAGTTCTTC. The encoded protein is CASSLARDREQFF.

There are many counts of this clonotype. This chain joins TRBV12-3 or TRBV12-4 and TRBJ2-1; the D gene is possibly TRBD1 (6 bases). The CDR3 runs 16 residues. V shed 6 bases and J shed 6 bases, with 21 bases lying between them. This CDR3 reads CASSQGRPGDINEQFF. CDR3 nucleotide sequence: TGTGCCAGCAGCCAAGGACGCCCAGGGGATATCAATGAGCAGTTCTTC.

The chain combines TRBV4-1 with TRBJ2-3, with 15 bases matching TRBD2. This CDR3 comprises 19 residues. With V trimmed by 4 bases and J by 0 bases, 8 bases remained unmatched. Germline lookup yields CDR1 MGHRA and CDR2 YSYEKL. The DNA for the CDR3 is TGCGCCAGCAGCCGGGGACTAGCGGGGGGCCGTCTTAGCACAGATACGCAGTATTTT. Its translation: CASSRGLAGGRLSTDTQYF.

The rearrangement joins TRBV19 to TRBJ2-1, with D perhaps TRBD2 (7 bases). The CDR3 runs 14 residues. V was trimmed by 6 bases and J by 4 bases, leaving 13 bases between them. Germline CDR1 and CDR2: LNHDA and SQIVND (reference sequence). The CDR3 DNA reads TGTGCCAGTAGCATTGGGGGGGCGTACAATGAGCAGTTCTTC. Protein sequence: CASSIGGAYNEQFF. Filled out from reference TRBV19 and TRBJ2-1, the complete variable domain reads DGGITQSPKYLFRKEGQNVTLSCEQNLNHDAMYWYRQDPGQGLRLIYYSQIVNDFQKGDIAEGYSVSREKKESFPLTVTSAQKNPTAFYLCASSIGGAYNEQFFGPGTRLTVL.

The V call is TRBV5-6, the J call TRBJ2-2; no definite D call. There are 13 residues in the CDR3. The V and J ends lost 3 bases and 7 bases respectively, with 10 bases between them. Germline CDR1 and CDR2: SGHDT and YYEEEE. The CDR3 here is CASSSDLHGELFF. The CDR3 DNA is TGTGCCAGCAGCTCGGACCTCCACGGGGAGCTGTTTTTT.

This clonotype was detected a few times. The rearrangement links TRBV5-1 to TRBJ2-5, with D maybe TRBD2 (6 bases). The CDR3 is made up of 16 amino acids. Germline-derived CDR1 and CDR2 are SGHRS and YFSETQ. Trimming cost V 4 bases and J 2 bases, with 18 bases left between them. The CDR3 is CASSKEGGERQETQYF. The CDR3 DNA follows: TGCGCCAGCAGCAAGGAAGGCGGGGAGCGACAAGAGACCCAGTACTTC.

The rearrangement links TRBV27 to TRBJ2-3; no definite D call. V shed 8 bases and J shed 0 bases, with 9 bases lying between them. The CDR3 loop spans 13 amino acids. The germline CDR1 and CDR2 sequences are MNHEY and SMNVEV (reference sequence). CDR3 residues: CASGLRSTDTQYF. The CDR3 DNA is TGTGCCAGCGGCCTCCGAAGCACAGATACGCAGTATTTT.

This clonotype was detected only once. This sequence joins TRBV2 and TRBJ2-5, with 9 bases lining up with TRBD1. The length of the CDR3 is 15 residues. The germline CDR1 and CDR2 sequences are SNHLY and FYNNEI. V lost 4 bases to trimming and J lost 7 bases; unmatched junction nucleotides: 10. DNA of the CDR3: TGTGCCAGCAGTGTCGACAGGGGGAGGAAAGGGACCCAGTACTTC. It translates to CASSVDRGRKGTQYF.

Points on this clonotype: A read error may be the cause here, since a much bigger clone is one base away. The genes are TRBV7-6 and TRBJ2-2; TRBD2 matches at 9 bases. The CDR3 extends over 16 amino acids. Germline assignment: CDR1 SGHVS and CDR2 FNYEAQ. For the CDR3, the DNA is TGTGCCAGCAACTTAGTAGCGGGAGAGGACACCGGGGAGCTGTTTTTT. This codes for CASNLVAGEDTGELFF. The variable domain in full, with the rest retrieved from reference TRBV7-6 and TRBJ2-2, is GAGVSQSPRYKVTKRGQDVALRCDPISGHVSLYWYRQALGQGPEFLTYFNYEAQQDKSGLPNDRFSAERPEGSISTLTIQRTEQRDSAMYRCASNLVAGEDTGELFFGEGSRLTVL.

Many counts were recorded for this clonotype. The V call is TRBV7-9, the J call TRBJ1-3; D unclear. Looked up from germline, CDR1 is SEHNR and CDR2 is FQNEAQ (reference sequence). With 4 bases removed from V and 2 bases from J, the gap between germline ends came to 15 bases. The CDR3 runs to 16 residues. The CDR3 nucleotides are TGTGCCAGCAGCTCCCTCGGGGAAGGAACTGGAAACACCATATATTTT. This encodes CASSSLGEGTGNTIYF.

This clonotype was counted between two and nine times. The CDR3 protein is CASSRTPSTDTQYF. Here the CDR3 DNA reads TGTGCCAGCTCGCGGACTCCTAGCACAGATACGCAGTATTTT. The rearrangement joins TRBV27 to TRBJ2-3; D may be TRBD2 (5 bases). CDR3 length equals 14 residues. Trimming took 8 bases from V and 0 from J, leaving 12 bases between them. Germline-derived CDR1 and CDR2 are MNHEY and SMNVEV (reference sequence).

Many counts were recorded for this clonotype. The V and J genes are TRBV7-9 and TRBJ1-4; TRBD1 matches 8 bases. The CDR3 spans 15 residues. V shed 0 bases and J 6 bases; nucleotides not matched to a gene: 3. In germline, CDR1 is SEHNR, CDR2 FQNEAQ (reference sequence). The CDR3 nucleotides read TGTGCCAGCAGCTTAGCAGGCAGGGGGCATGAAAAACTGTTTTTT. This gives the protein CASSLAGRGHEKLFF.

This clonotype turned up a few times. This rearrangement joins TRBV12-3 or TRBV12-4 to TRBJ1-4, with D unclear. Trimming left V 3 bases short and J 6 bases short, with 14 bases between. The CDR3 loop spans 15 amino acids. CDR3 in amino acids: CASSFPHTLYEKLFF. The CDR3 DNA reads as TGTGCCAGCAGTTTTCCCCACACTCTATATGAAAAACTGTTTTTT.